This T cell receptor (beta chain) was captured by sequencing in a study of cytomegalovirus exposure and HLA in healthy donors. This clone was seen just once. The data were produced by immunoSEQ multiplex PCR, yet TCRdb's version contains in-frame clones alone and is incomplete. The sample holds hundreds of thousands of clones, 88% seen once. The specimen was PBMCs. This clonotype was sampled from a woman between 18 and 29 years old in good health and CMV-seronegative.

CDR3 DNA: TGTGCCAGCAGAATAACTAGCGGGACCACCTACGAGCAGTACTTC. Amino acid sequence: CASRITSGTTYEQYF. The chain joins TRBV2 to TRBJ2-7; 10 nucleotides agree with TRBD2. Germline CDR1 is SNHLY and CDR2 is FYNNEI. The CDR3 consists of 15 residues. With 6 bases clipped from V and 2 bases from J, the junction kept 7 bases outside the gene matches.